The clone carrying this T cell receptor (beta chain) was counted only a few times. Its antigen is as yet unknown. V was pared by 10 bases and J by 1 base, with 16 bases between. Per germline, CDR1 LNHDA and CDR2 SQIVND (reference sequence). The CDR3 is 14 residues long. The sample comes from a study of T cells after yellow fever vaccination. Study-wide points: Bulk-population clonotypes that are abundant could appear as contaminants in FACS-sorted repertoires.

TCRdb reanalysed the 5' RACE reads using MiXCR and keeps one entry per CDR3 protein. In the table there are approximately 160,000 distinct CDR3 sequences, approximately 9.7% of which are singletons. The sequence was obtained from a man between 18 and 29 years old who received the YFV17D yellow fever vaccine. The chain is built from TRBV19 and TRBJ1-2; TRBD1 might be the D (6 bases). The sample was CD8+ T cells sorted from PBMCs, taken 45 days after the yellow fever booster vaccination. This chain's CDR3 is CATVDSTDNYGYTF. In nucleotides, the CDR3 is TGTGCCACCGTGGACAGCACGGATAACTATGGCTACACCTTC.